The source of this T cell receptor beta chain is a study of OX40 agonist ivuxolimab in advanced cancers. Some background on the complete study: The costimulatory receptor OX40 (CD134) was targeted by ivuxolimab, a fully human IgG2 agonistic monoclonal antibody. Intravenous ivuxolimab was administered to patients every 2 weeks at six dose levels: 0.01, 0.1, 0.3, 1.5, 3 and 10 mg/kg. Of the roughly 50 dose-escalation patients, hepatocellular carcinoma was present in some 19, melanoma in some 15, renal cell carcinoma in 9 and head and neck cancer in 9. In the dose-escalation cohort, 70% to 85% of patients were male, and the mean age was approximately 64 years, with a range of roughly 23 to 85. Prior anti-PD-1, anti-PD-L1 or anti-CTLA-4 therapy was permitted, and checkpoint inhibitors had been received by roughly 40% of dose-escalation patients. Three dose-escalation patients achieved partial responses, one with hepatocellular carcinoma and two with cutaneous melanoma. Peripheral TCRbeta sequencing aimed to test whether ivuxolimab altered TCR sequence diversity and caused clonal T-cell expansion. The paper covers the monotherapy dose-escalation part of the phase I ivuxolimab trial, which included N ≈ 50 patients.

To sequence the TCRbeta CDR3 region, genomic DNA was isolated from the sorted cells. The immunoSEQ Assay was used to sequence the TCRbeta CDR3 regions. What TCRdb holds here is the immuneACCESS table cut down to in-frame rearrangements. Part of the clones is not present; checked against another copy, under half of the missing clones reflect an unresolved V gene, and the others are unexplained. The sample contains some 43,000 clones, 85% to 95% of them found a single time. The leading ten clones occupy about 11% of the sample. Details on this clone: The antigen it binds to is not known. Base qualities are not provided; no much larger clone lies one nucleotide away.

Patients with a history of autoimmune disease or receiving systemic immunosuppression were excluded from the trial. Peripheral blood for TCR sequencing was collected from all dose cohorts at baseline, on cycle 4 day 1, and on cycle 7 day 1. The samples were taken from a phase I, first-in-human, multicenter, open-label dose-escalation trial of ivuxolimab. Adults with locally advanced or metastatic melanoma, renal cell carcinoma, hepatocellular carcinoma or head and neck squamous cell carcinoma were enrolled in the trial. Before TCR sequencing, CD4+ T cells and CD8+ T cells from peripheral blood were sorted into separate populations. From V the trimming removes 6 bases and from J it removes 6 bases, while the gene matches leave 6 bases of the junction unaccounted for. CDR1 and CDR2 were assigned from the germline V gene (reference sequence) as LNHNV and YYDKDF. The CDR3 spans 15 residues, from the cysteine through the phenylalanine. CDR3 DNA is the only sequence kept; it has 45 bases, read in frame from the first base.

The research as a whole found: Which antigens the clonally expanded peripheral T cells were specific for was not determined. In partial responders in the 0.1-3.0 mg/kg groups, normalized peripheral clonal expansion was found to be among the lowest, especially among CD8+ T cells. At doses from 0.1 to 3.0 mg/kg, clonal expansion was seen in both CD4+ and CD8+ blood T cells between baseline and week 6. After ivuxolimab, CD8+ T cells had more expanded clones than CD4+ T cells on average. Low levels of normalized T-cell clonal expansion were also shown by some nonresponding patients.

The sequences come from CD4+ or CD8+ T cells sorted from blood, collected in a trial of the OX40 agonist ivuxolimab. This clonotype originated in an adult with an advanced solid tumor such as melanoma, head and neck, liver or kidney cancer. The chain joins TRBV15 to TRBJ1-4, with 11 junctional bases fitting TRBD1. The DNA is as follows: TGTGCCACCAGAGGACAGGGGGCTGTCCATGAAAAACTGTTTTTT. Its protein product is CATRGQGAVHEKLFF.